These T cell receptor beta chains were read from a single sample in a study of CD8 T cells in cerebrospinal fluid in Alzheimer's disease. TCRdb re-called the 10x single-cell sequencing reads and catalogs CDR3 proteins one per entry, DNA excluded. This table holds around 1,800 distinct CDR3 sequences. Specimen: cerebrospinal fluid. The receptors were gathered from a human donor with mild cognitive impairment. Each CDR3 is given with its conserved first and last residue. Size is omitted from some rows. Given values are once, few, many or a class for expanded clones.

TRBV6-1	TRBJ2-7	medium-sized	CASNPSGFYEQYF
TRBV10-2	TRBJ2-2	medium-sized	CASGQRREGPSTGELFF
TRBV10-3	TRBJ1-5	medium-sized	CAISGSTDQPQHF
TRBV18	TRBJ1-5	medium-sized	CASSVTENQPQHF
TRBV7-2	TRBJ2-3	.	CASSLNGGPDTQYF
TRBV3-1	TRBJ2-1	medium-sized	CASSQGTGGNEQFF
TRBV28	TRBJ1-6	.	CASTPPGRGNSPLHF
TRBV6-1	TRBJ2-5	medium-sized	CASSLSGRGETQYF
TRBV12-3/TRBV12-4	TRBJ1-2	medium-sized	CASSGARDRNYGYTF
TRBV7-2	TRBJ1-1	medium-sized	CASSPRMGHNTEAFF
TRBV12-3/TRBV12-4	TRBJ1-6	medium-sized	CASSRTVGSYNSPLHF
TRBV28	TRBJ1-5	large	CASRDSNNQPQHF
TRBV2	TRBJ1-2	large	CASSDGGRRGYTF
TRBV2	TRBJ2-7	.	CASSEASTSGLTYEQYF
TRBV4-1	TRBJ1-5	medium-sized	CASSQEWTSAGNQPQHF
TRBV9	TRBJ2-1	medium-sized	CASSVAGLVSDEQFF
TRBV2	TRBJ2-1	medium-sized	CASRGVAGQFF
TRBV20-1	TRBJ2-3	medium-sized	CSSQWGRAGDTQYF
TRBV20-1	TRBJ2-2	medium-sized	CSARLAGYPGELFF
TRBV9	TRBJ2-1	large	CASSVDSGSRNEQFF